The next 6 T cell receptor beta chains were all read from a single sample in a study of cytomegalovirus exposure and HLA in healthy donors. 13 Jbeta primers and 60 Vbeta primers were used for the PCR. Repertoires were generated with immunoSEQ multiplex PCR, while TCRdb's copy carries only in-frame clones and drops some. This sample carries about 180,000 clones, around 81% of them seen once, and the ten largest clones take more than 5.5%. Sequences were obtained from PBMCs. These receptors originate from a man aged 40-49 years in good health and CMV-seronegative.

The chain couples TRBV4-1 to TRBJ2-5; TRBD2 might be the D (6 bases). Germline V gives CDR1 MGHRA, CDR2 YSYEKL. The germline V and J ends were trimmed by 1 base and 5 bases, with 17 bases remaining between them. The CDR3 runs to 16 residues. The CDR3 loop is CASSQGFTGGVETQYF. DNA for the CDR3: TGCGCCAGCAGCCAAGGTTTTACAGGAGGGGTTGAGACCCAGTACTTC.

The J gene is TRBJ2-1, the V gene TRBV6-5, with a tentative D call TRBD1 (5 bases). V lost 1 base and J lost 5, with 12 bases in between. The CDR3 is 15 residues long. In germline, CDR1 is MNHEY, CDR2 SVGAGI. The CDR3 region is CASSYFQGPDNEQFF. The DNA for the CDR3 is TGTGCCAGCAGTTACTTCCAGGGTCCAGACAATGAGCAGTTCTTC.

The genes are TRBV27 and TRBJ1-5, with 7 bases identical to TRBD1. CDR1 is MNHEY, CDR2 SMNVEV, per germline (reference sequence). The CDR3 runs 15 residues. Trimming removed 5 bases from V and 6 bases from J; junction bases left unmatched: 10. CDR3 DNA: TGTGCCAGCAGTCCGGCAGGGGGTCGGAGTCAGCCCCAGCATTTT. Protein: CASSPAGGRSQPQHF.

The chain uses TRBV7-2 and TRBJ2-1, with 12 bases fitting TRBD2. Germline assignment: CDR1 SGHTA and CDR2 FQGNSA. The junction had 7 bases not matched to a gene; V was cut back by 5 bases and J by 11 bases. This CDR3 has 14 amino acids. CDR3 protein: CASSTRLAGGKQFF. The CDR3 coding sequence is TGTGCCAGCAGCACCCGTCTAGCGGGGGGGAAGCAGTTCTTC.

This clone was recorded only once. V and J are TRBV5-1 and TRBJ2-7, with 7 bases matching TRBD2. The length of the CDR3 is 15 residues. V dropped 4 bases and J dropped 3; count of bases not matched to a gene: 10. Germline CDR1 and CDR2: SGHRS and YFSETQ. CDR3 DNA: TGCGCCAGCAGCCAGGGAGGGGCCCAGTTCTACGAGCAGTACTTC. It encodes CASSQGGAQFYEQYF.

The V gene is TRBV13, the J gene TRBJ2-1; perhaps TRBD1 as D (6 bases). CDR3 length: 15 amino acids. With 5 bases removed from V and 4 bases from J, the gap between germline ends came to 15 bases. Germline V gives CDR1 PRHDT, CDR2 FYEKMQ (reference sequence). CDR3: CASSKGGIRYNEQFF. CDR3 nucleotide sequence: TGTGCCAGCAGCAAAGGGGGAATCCGTTACAATGAGCAGTTCTTC.